These 20 T cell receptor beta chains came from one sample sequenced in a study of sequential checkpoint blockade in melanoma. Treatment indicated: randomized to nivolumab then ipilimumab (arm A) or the reverse (arm B). Sequenced by immunoSEQ multiplex PCR; TCRdb stores in-frame clones only, minus some. The sample lists 2,500 or so clones; roughly 19% were seen once. Material: tumor tissue (inferred from file names), obtained from a patient given nivolumab and ipilimumab in sequence. Receptors were obtained from a human donor with melanoma.

This clone has ten or more counts. The DNA for the CDR3 is TGTGCCAGCAGCTTTAGGGCACTACCGAAAGAGACCCAGTACTTC. This gives the protein CASSFRALPKETQYF. This chain connects TRBV11-3 to TRBJ2-5; D unresolved. V lost 3 bases, J lost 3 bases, and 14 bases lay in between. The CDR3 consists of 15 residues. Per germline, CDR1 SGHNT and CDR2 YENEEA.

In this sample, this clone turned up many times. V and J are TRBV11-3 and TRBJ1-6, with no clear D. In germline, CDR1 is SGHNT, CDR2 YENEEA. Trimming shortened V by 2 bases and J by 0 bases, and 20 bases separated the two germline ends. There are 20 residues in the CDR3. The CDR3 DNA is TGTGCCAGCAGCTTAAACCATAACATTTTTTTACTCTCCTATAATTCACCCCTCCACTTT. The encoded protein is CASSLNHNIFLLSYNSPLHF.

This clone was observed many times. The chain carries TRBV11-3 and TRBJ2-1, with a tentative D call TRBD2 (6 bases). This CDR3 comprises 17 residues. Between the trimmed V and J ends, which lost 2 bases and 0 bases, there was a span of 14 bases. Germline lookup yields CDR1 SGHNT and CDR2 YENEEA. Here the CDR3 DNA reads TGTGCCAGCAGCTTATTTTCCCTCGGGAGCTCCTACAATGAGCAGTTCTTC. Translation: CASSLFSLGSSYNEQFF.

The J gene is TRBJ2-5, the V gene TRBV19; 7 bases are a match to TRBD1. This CDR3 has 15 residues. CDR1 and CDR2 (germline): LNHDA, SQIVND (reference sequence). After removal of 5 bases from V and 1 base from J, the junction contained 7 bases not matched to a gene. The CDR3 is CASSVTGVAQETQYF. Written as DNA, the CDR3 is TGTGCCAGTAGTGTAACAGGGGTGGCCCAAGAGACCCAGTACTTC.

The chain is built from TRBV18 and TRBJ2-5, with D possibly matching TRBD2 (5 bases). The CDR3 extends over 13 amino acids. V lost 8 bases and J lost 3, with 13 bases in between. Germline V gene lookup returns CDR1 KGHSH and CDR2 LQKENI. The CDR3 DNA reads as TGTGCCAGCCGGGGTACGGACGAAGAGACCCAGTACTTC. Protein: CASRGTDEETQYF.

This clone was detected only a few times. This chain links TRBV11-3 with TRBJ2-5; no firm D call. V lost 5 bases, J lost 3 bases, and 13 bases lay in between. The CDR3 spans 14 residues. Germline V gives CDR1 SGHNT, CDR2 YENEEA. The CDR3 region has the DNA TGTGCCAGCAGCCCCCCCCCTCTCAAAGAGACCCAGTACTTC. Translated: CASSPPPLKETQYF. Full variable domain (outside the CDR3, taken from reference TRBV11-3 and TRBJ2-5): EAGVVQSPRYKIIEKKQPVAFWCNPISGHNTLYWYLQNLGQGPELLIRYENEEAVDDSQLPKDRFSAERLKGVDSTLKIQPAELGDSAVYLCASSPPPLKETQYFGPGTRLLVL.

Only a few counts were recorded for this clone. The chain is built from TRBV5-1 and TRBJ1-4, with D tentatively TRBD1 (5 bases). Germline assignment: CDR1 SGHRS and CDR2 YFSETQ. The CDR3 is made up of 15 amino acids. V shed 0 bases and J shed 2 bases, with 8 bases lying between them. The CDR3, as DNA: TGCGCCAGCAGCTTGGAGGGGATGACTAATGAAAAACTGTTTTTT. As protein: CASSLEGMTNEKLFF.

The chain is built from TRBV6-8 and TRBJ1-2; D is ambiguous. CDR3 length: 15 residues. Germline CDR1 is MNHGY and CDR2 is SAAAGT. Trimming shortened V by 5 bases and J by 2 bases, and 15 bases separated the two germline ends. The CDR3 bases are TGTGCCAGCAGTCCCCGGAGGACGCAAAACTATGGCTACACCTTC. Translation: CASSPRRTQNYGYTF.

The chain links TRBV28 to TRBJ2-1; the D is unclear. The length of the CDR3 is 17 residues. V dropped 3 bases and J dropped 6 bases, with 21 bases sitting between them. The germline CDR1 and CDR2 sequences are MDHEN and SYDVKM. In DNA form, the CDR3 reads TGTGCCAGCAGTTTTTGTATTTTAACCGGAGCCCGCAATGAGCAGTTCTTC. Its protein is CASSFCILTGARNEQFF.

The J gene is TRBJ2-7, the V gene TRBV19, with 9 bases lining up with TRBD1. CDR1 and CDR2 (germline): LNHDA, SQIVND (reference sequence). J lost 3 bases, V lost 7 bases, and 7 bases had no gene match. This CDR3 is 14 amino acids long. The CDR3 spells CASTPTGGFYEQYF. The DNA of the CDR3 is TGTGCCAGTACCCCGACAGGGGGATTCTACGAGCAGTACTTC.

The chain joins TRBV28 to TRBJ2-2; 9 nucleotides match TRBD2. J gave up 4 bases and V 3 bases, and 9 bases lay outside the gene matches. CDR3 size: 17 residues. Germline lookup yields CDR1 MDHEN and CDR2 SYDVKM. The CDR3 nucleotides are TGTGCCAGCAGTTTTCTAGGCGCGGGAGGGCTCACCGGGGAGCTGTTTTTT. Residues: CASSFLGAGGLTGELFF.

The chain carries TRBV6-8 and TRBJ2-5, with 10 bases lining up with TRBD2. The length of the CDR3 is 18 residues. Germline V gene sequence: CDR1 MNHGY, CDR2 SAAAGT. V trimming: 2 bases; J trimming: 5 bases; junction bases outside the gene matches: 14. Here the CDR3 DNA reads TGTGCCAGCAGTTACGCGCATTCGGCTAGCGGGAGAGGGGAGACCCAGTACTTC. The encoded protein is CASSYAHSASGRGETQYF.

This clone has just a few counts. The V gene is TRBV6-8, the J gene TRBJ2-1; 9 positions agree with TRBD1. Germline CDR1 is MNHGY and CDR2 is SAAAGT. V lost 6 bases to trimming and J lost 12 bases; unmatched junction nucleotides: 12. The CDR3 loop spans 14 amino acids. This chain's CDR3 is CASSNELNRGRQFF. CDR3 in DNA: TGTGCCAGCAGCAACGAACTAAACAGGGGGCGGCAGTTCTTC.

This clone has just a few counts. This sequence joins TRBV11-3 and TRBJ2-1; 9 bases align to TRBD1. The CDR3 extends over 15 amino acids. Germline CDR1 is SGHNT and CDR2 is YENEEA. The V and J ends lost 4 bases and 7 bases, in that order; junction bases with no gene match: 8. The CDR3 DNA reads as TGTGCCAGCAGCTCATGGGGACAGGGTGGGAATGAGCAGTTCTTC. Translating gives CASSSWGQGGNEQFF.

By share of the sample, this clone is medium-sized (0.01 to 0.1%). The chain combines TRBV11-3 with TRBJ2-1; 13 bases are shared with TRBD2. The length of the CDR3 is 15 residues. After removal of 4 bases from V and 10 bases from J, the junction contained 7 bases not matched to a gene. CDR1 and CDR2 from the germline V gene are SGHNT and YENEEA. The DNA for the CDR3 is TGTGCCAGCAGCTCGGGACTAGCGGGACATACAGAGCAGTTCTTC. This translates into CASSSGLAGHTEQFF.

This clone counts as medium-sized. The rearrangement joins TRBV11-3 to TRBJ2-1; no clear D gene. V dropped 3 bases and J dropped 5 bases, with 14 bases sitting between them. The CDR3 extends over 15 amino acids. The germline V gene has CDR1 SGHNT and CDR2 YENEEA. The CDR3 DNA sequence: TGTGCCAGCAGCTTGGGGATAGTAGGAGACAATGAGCAGTTCTTC. Protein product: CASSLGIVGDNEQFF.

Within the sample, this clone is medium-sized (0.01 to 0.1%). The chain has TRBV6-8 and TRBJ1-4; 8 nucleotides line up with TRBD1. Germline CDR1 and CDR2: MNHGY and SAAAGT. J was trimmed by 7 bases and V by 6 bases; bases with no gene match: 10. The CDR3 length is 15 residues. Here the CDR3 DNA reads TGTGCCAGCAGCCCCGGGACAGGTTGGAGTGAAAAACTGTTTTTT. Its protein product is CASSPGTGWSEKLFF.

The chain joins TRBV10-2 to TRBJ1-2; D unclear. Per the germline V gene, CDR1 is WSHSY and CDR2 is SAAADI. The CDR3 extends over 14 amino acids. Trimming removed 10 bases at V and 4 bases at J, with 19 bases between. The chain's CDR3 is CATTDDRYLYGYTF. As DNA, the CDR3 is TGCGCCACAACGGACGACCGCTACCTCTATGGCTACACCTTC.

V usage is TRBV29-1 and J usage is TRBJ2-7; maybe TRBD1 (7 bases). Germline V gene sequence: CDR1 SQVTM, CDR2 ANQGSEA. With 5 bases removed from V and 3 bases from J, the gap between germline ends came to 20 bases. The CDR3 length is 15 residues. The CDR3 DNA sequence: TGCAGCGTTCCAAAGTCAGGGGGGAGAAACTACGAGCAGTACTTC. Its protein is CSVPKSGGRNYEQYF.

By its share, this clone is medium-sized. The chain combines TRBV11-3 with TRBJ1-1, with D maybe TRBD1 (6 bases). The germline V gene encodes CDR1 SGHNT and CDR2 YENEEA. The ends were cut back, 1 base at V and 3 bases at J, with 9 bases in the middle. The CDR3 has 14 amino acids. The DNA for the CDR3 is TGTGCCAGCAGCTTAGTGGACAGCTACACTGAAGCTTTCTTT. It translates to CASSLVDSYTEAFF. The full variable domain, with the rest looked up from reference TRBV11-3 and TRBJ1-1, is EAGVVQSPRYKIIEKKQPVAFWCNPISGHNTLYWYLQNLGQGPELLIRYENEEAVDDSQLPKDRFSAERLKGVDSTLKIQPAELGDSAVYLCASSLVDSYTEAFFGQGTRLTVV.